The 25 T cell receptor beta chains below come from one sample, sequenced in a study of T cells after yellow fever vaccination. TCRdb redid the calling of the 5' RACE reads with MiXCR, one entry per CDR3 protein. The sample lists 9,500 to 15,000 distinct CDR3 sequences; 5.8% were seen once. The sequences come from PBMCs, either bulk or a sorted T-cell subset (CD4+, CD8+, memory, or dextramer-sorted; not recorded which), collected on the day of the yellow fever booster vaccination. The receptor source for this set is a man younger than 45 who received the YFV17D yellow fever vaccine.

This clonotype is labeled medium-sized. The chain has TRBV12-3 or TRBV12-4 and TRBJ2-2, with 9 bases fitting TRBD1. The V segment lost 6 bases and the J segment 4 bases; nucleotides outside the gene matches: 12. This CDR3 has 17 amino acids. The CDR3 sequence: CASRSHPGQGATGELFF. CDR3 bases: TGTGCCAGCAGATCACACCCGGGACAGGGCGCCACCGGGGAGCTGTTTTTT.

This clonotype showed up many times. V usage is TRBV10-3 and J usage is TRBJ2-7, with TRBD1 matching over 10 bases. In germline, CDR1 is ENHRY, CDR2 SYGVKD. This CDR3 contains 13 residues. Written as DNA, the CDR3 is TGTGCGATAACATCGGGACAGGGGTACGAGCAGTACTTC. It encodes CAITSGQGYEQYF.

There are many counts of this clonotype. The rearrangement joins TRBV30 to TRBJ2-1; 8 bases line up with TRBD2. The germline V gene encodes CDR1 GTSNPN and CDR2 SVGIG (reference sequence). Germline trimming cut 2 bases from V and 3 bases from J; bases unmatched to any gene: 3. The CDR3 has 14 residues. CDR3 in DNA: TGTGCCTGGAGTACGAGCGGGGGCTACAATGAGCAGTTCTTC. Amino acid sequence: CAWSTSGGYNEQFF.

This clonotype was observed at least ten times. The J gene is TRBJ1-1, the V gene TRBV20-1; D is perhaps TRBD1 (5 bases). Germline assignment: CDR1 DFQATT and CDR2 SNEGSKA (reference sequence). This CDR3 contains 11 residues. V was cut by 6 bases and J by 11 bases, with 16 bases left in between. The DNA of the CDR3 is TGCAGTGCAGCCCCGGGACTCGGGGCTTTCTTT. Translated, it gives CSAAPGLGAFF.

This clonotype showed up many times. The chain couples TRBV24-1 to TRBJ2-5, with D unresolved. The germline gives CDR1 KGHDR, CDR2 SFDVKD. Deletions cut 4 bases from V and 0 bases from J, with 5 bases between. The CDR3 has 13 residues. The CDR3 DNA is TGTGCCACCAGTGAGATGTACCAAGAGACCCAGTACTTC. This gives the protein CATSEMYQETQYF.

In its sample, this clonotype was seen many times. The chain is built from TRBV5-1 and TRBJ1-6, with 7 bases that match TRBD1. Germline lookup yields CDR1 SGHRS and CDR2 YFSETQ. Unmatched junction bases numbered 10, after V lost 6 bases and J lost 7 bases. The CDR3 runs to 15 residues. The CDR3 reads CASTHTGTENSPLHF. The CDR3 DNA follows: TGCGCCAGCACGCACACCGGGACAGAGAATTCACCCCTCCACTTT.

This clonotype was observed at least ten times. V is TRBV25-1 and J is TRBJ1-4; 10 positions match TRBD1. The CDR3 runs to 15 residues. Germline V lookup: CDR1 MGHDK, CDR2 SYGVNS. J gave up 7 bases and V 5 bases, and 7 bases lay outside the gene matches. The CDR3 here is CASSRQGAKSEKLFF. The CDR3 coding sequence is TGTGCCAGCAGTAGACAGGGGGCGAAAAGTGAAAAACTGTTTTTT.

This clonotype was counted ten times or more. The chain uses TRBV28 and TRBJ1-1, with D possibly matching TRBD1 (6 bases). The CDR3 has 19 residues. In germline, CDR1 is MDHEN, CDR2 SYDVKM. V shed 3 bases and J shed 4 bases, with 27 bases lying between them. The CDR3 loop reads CASSFGIVEGGYVGTEAFF. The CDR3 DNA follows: TGTGCCAGCAGTTTTGGGATTGTGGAGGGGGGGTATGTCGGCACTGAAGCTTTCTTT.

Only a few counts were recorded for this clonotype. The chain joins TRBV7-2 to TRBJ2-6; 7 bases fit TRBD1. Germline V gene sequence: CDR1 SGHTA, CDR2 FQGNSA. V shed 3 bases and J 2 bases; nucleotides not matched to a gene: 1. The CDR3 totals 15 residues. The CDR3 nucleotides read TGTGCCAGCAGCTTGACAGGGACTGGGGCCAACGTCCTGACTTTC. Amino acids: CASSLTGTGANVLTF.

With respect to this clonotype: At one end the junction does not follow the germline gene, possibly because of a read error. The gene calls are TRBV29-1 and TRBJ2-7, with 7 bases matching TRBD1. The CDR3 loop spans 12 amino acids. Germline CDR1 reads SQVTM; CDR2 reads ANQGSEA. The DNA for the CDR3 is TGCAGCGTGGAAGGGGACAGCTACGAGCAGTACTTC. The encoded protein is CSVEGDSYEQYF.

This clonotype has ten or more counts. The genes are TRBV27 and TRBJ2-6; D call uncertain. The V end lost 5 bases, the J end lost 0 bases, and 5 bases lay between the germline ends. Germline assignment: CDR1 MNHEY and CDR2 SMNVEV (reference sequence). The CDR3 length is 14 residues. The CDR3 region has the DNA TGTGCCAGCAGTCTCACCTCTGGGGCCAACGTCCTGACTTTC. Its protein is CASSLTSGANVLTF.

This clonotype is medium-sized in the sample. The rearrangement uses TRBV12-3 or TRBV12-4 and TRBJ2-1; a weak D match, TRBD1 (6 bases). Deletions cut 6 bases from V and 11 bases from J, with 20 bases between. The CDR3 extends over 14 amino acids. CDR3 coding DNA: TGTGCCAGCAGCCCCCAGGGGCTGAGCAGGAAGCAGTTCTTC. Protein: CASSPQGLSRKQFF.

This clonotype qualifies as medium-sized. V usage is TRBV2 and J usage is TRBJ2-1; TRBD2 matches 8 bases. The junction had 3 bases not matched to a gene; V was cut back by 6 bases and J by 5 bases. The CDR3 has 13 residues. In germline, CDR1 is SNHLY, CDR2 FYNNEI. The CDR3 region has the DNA TGTGCCAGCAGACCTAGCGGGCACAATGAGCAGTTCTTC. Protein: CASRPSGHNEQFF.

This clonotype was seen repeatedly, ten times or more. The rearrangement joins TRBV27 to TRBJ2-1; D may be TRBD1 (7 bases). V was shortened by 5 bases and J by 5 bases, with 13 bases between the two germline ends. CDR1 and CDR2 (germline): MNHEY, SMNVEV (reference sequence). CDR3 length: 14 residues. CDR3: CASSGAGGNNEQFF. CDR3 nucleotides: TGTGCCAGCAGTGGGGCAGGGGGGAACAATGAGCAGTTCTTC.

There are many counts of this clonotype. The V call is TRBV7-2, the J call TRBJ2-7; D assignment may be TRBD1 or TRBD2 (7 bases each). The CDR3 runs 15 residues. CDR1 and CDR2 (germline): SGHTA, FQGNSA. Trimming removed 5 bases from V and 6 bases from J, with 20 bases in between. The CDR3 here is CASSPRGGLNGEQYF. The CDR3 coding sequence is TGTGCCAGCAGCCCCAGGGGGGGCCTTAACGGCGAGCAGTACTTC.

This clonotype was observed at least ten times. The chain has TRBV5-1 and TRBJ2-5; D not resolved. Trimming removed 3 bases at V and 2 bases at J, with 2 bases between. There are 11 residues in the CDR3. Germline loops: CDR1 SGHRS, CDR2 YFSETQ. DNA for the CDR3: TGCGCCAGCAGCTCTCAAGAGACCCAGTACTTC. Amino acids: CASSSQETQYF.

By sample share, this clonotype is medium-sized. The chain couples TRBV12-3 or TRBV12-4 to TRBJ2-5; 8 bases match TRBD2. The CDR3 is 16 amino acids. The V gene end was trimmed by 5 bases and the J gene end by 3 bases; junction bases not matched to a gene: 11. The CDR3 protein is CASSPVGLVTKETQYF. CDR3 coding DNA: TGTGCCAGCAGTCCCGTGGGACTAGTAACGAAAGAGACCCAGTACTTC.

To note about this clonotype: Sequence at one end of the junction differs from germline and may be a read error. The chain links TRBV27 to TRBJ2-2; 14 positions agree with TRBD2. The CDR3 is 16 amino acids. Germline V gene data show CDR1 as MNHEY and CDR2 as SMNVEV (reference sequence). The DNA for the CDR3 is TGTGCCTGCAGTGGGGGACTAGCGGGAGATACCGGGGAGCTGTTTTTT. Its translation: CACSGGLAGDTGELFF.

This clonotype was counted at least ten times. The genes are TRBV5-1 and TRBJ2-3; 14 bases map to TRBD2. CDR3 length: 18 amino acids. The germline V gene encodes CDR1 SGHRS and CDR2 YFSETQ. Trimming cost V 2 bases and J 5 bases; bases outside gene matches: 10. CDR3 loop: CASSFWSGTSGSGDTQYF. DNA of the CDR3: TGCGCCAGCAGCTTCTGGTCTGGGACTAGCGGGAGTGGAGATACGCAGTATTTT.

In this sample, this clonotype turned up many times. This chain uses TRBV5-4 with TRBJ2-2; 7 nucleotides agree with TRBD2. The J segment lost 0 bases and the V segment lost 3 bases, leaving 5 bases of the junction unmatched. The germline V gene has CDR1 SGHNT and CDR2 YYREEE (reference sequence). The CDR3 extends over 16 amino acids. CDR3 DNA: TGTGCCAGCAGCTCTGGGGGGGGAACGAACACCGGGGAGCTGTTTTTT. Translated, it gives CASSSGGGTNTGELFF.

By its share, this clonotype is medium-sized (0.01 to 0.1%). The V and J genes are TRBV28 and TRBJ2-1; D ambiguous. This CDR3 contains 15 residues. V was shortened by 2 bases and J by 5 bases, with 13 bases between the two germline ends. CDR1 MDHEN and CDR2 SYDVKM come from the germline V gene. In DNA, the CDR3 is TGTGCCAGCAGTTTAGGGCCTAGGCCCCACAATGAGCAGTTCTTC. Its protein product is CASSLGPRPHNEQFF.

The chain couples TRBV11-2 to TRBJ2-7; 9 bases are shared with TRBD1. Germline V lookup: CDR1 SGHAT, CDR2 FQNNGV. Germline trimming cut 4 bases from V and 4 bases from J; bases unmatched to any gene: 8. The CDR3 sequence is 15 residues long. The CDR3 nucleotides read TGTGCCAGCAGCTCCGTGGACAGGGGACCTTACGAGCAGTACTTC. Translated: CASSSVDRGPYEQYF.

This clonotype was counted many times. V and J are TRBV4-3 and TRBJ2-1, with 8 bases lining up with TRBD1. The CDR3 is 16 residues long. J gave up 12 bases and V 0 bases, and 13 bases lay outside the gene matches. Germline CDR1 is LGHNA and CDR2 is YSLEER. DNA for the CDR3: TGCGCCAGCAGCCAAGACGGGACAGGAGGGACAATGAGGCAGTTCTTC. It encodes CASSQDGTGGTMRQFF.

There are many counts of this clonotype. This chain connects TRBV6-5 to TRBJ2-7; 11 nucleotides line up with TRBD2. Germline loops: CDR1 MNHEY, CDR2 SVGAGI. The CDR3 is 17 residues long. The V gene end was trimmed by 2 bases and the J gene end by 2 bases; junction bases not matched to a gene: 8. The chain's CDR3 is CASSYPTSSGRAYEQYF. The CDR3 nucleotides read TGTGCCAGCAGTTACCCAACTAGTAGCGGGAGGGCCTACGAGCAGTACTTC.

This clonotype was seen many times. CDR3 loop: CATSDPDRGRLYNEQFF. The CDR3 DNA reads as TGTGCCACCAGTGATCCGGACAGGGGGCGTCTGTACAATGAGCAGTTCTTC. The gene calls are TRBV24-1 and TRBJ2-1; TRBD1 agrees at 11 bases. This CDR3 contains 17 residues. Germline lookup yields CDR1 KGHDR and CDR2 SFDVKD. Losses at the gene ends were 3 bases for V and 4 bases for J; bases not matched to a gene: 7.